What follows are 25 T cell receptor beta chains derived from one specimen sequenced in a study of cytomegalovirus exposure and HLA in healthy donors. Primers: 60 Vbeta forward and 13 Jbeta reverse. Data came from immunoSEQ multiplex PCR; TCRdb stores just in-frame clones and leaves some out. The sample consists of under 130,000 clones, about 83% of them appearing once. The material sequenced was PBMCs. These TCRs come from a man in his late teens or twenties in good health and CMV-seronegative.

This sequence joins TRBV29-1 and TRBJ1-2; D unresolved. The CDR3 runs to 13 residues. From germline, CDR1 is SQVTM and CDR2 ANQGSEA. V shed 4 bases and J shed 6 bases, with 15 bases lying between them. The CDR3 reads CSVVRQAQDGYTF. The CDR3 bases are TGCAGCGTTGTTCGGCAGGCCCAAGATGGCTACACCTTC.

This sequence joins TRBV28 and TRBJ1-3, with TRBD1 as a possible D gene (5 bases). Germline V lookup: CDR1 MDHEN, CDR2 SYDVKM. Trimming removed 3 bases at V and 0 bases at J, with 6 bases between. The CDR3 covers 14 residues. The CDR3 loop reads CASSLGRSGNTIYF. In DNA form, the CDR3 reads TGTGCCAGCAGTTTGGGGCGCTCTGGAAACACCATATATTTT.

The chain recombines TRBV7-9 with TRBJ1-1, with D perhaps matching TRBD1 (5 bases). The CDR3 has 15 residues. Trimming removed 1 base from V and 3 bases from J, with 12 bases in between. The germline V gene has CDR1 SEHNR and CDR2 FQNEAQ (reference sequence). The CDR3 protein is CASSLVQGLDTEAFF. CDR3 nucleotides: TGTGCCAGCAGCTTAGTGCAGGGCCTAGACACTGAAGCTTTCTTT. The full variable domain, completed using reference TRBV7-9 and TRBJ1-1, is DTGVSQNPRHKITKRGQNVTFRCDPISEHNRLYWYRQTLGQGPEFLTYFQNEAQLEKSRLLSDRFSAERPKGSFSTLEIQRTEQGDSAMYLCASSLVQGLDTEAFFGQGTRLTVV.

V gene TRBV27 combines with J gene TRBJ1-1; D gene uncertain. This CDR3 is 14 amino acids long. Germline-derived CDR1 and CDR2 are MNHEY and SMNVEV (reference sequence). V shed 2 bases and J shed 1 base, with 8 bases lying between them. CDR3 protein: CASSLAERNTEAFF. The DNA of the CDR3 is TGTGCCAGCAGTTTAGCAGAAAGGAACACTGAAGCTTTCTTT.

The chain joins TRBV18 to TRBJ1-2; D might be TRBD1 (6 bases). Trimming left V 1 base short and J 8 bases short, with 20 bases between. The V gene's germline CDR1 is KGHSH and CDR2 LQKENI. CDR3 length equals 16 residues. Here the CDR3 DNA reads TGTGCCAGCTCACCACTATTAGGGGGAGAAACTGGCGGCTACACCTTC. Translation: CASSPLLGGETGGYTF.

Comments on this clone: The same CDR3 arises from other DNA sequences in this sample as well. The chain joins TRBV11-2 to TRBJ2-7, with no clear D. CDR1 and CDR2 from the germline V gene are SGHAT and FQNNGV. The CDR3 loop spans 13 amino acids. With 1 base removed from V and 1 base from J, the gap between germline ends came to 5 bases. DNA for the CDR3: TGTGCCAGCAGCTTAGGCGGTTCCTACGAGCAGTACTTC. Protein sequence: CASSLGGSYEQYF.

V gene TRBV7-6 combines with J gene TRBJ1-4; tentative D call: TRBD1 (5 bases). V was cut by 4 bases and J by 0 bases, with 18 bases left in between. The CDR3 totals 18 residues. From germline, CDR1 is SGHVS and CDR2 FNYEAQ. CDR3 nucleotides: TGTGCCAGCAGCTCGGGGGGGGTGACCTGGGCAACTAATGAAAAACTGTTTTTT. This codes for CASSSGGVTWATNEKLFF.

The chain couples TRBV7-2 to TRBJ1-1; possible D gene TRBD1, 5 bases. Germline loops: CDR1 SGHTA, CDR2 FQGNSA. Trimming took 0 bases from V and 1 from J, leaving 9 bases between them. The CDR3 runs to 15 residues. CDR3 sequence: CASSLAPRANTEAFF. In DNA, the CDR3 is TGTGCCAGCAGCTTAGCGCCCAGGGCGAACACTGAAGCTTTCTTT.

The chain uses TRBV15 and TRBJ1-2; D might be TRBD1 (6 bases). Germline V lookup: CDR1 LNHNV, CDR2 YYDKDF (reference sequence). This CDR3 region has 14 residues. Trimming took off 3 bases at V and 2 bases at J, with 10 bases between the two ends. CDR3: CATSRNRENYGYTF. CDR3 nucleotides: TGTGCCACCAGCAGGAACAGGGAGAACTATGGCTACACCTTC.

The V and J genes are TRBV10-1 and TRBJ2-3; 11 bases match TRBD2. CDR1 and CDR2 (germline): WNHNN, SYGVQD (reference sequence). This CDR3 is 15 amino acids long. V was pared by 6 bases and J by 6 bases, with 8 bases of the junction left unmatched. The CDR3 here is CASSLAGGPVDTQYF. The CDR3, as DNA: TGCGCCAGCAGCTTAGCGGGAGGGCCGGTTGATACGCAGTATTTT.

The V call is TRBV4-3, the J call TRBJ2-2; TRBD2 matches at 10 bases. Germline CDR1 and CDR2: LGHNA and YSLEER. The CDR3 covers 18 residues. J was trimmed by 5 bases and V by 0 bases; bases with no gene match: 9. CDR3 nucleotide sequence: TGCGCCAGCAGCCAAGAGAGCGGGAGGGCCCCCCTGACCGGGGAGCTGTTTTTT. Translation gives CASSQESGRAPLTGELFF.

This clone was seen repeatedly, ten times or more. This chain connects TRBV6-5 to TRBJ2-2; perhaps TRBD2 as D (6 bases). CDR3 size: 16 residues. Germline V CDR1 and CDR2: MNHEY, SVGAGI. V lost 0 bases, J lost 7 bases, and 15 bases lay in between. CDR3 in amino acids: CASSYSEGVSGGELFF. The CDR3 region has the DNA TGTGCCAGCAGTTACTCGGAGGGAGTAAGTGGCGGGGAGCTGTTTTTT.

The genes are TRBV7-3 and TRBJ2-7; D might be TRBD2 (6 bases). The CDR3 sequence is 14 residues long. V dropped 7 bases and J dropped 2 bases, with 15 bases sitting between them. The germline gives CDR1 SGHTA, CDR2 FQGTGA. The DNA of the CDR3 is TGTGCCAGCAAACCTAGCGCGATGACCTACGAGCAGTACTTC. Translation: CASKPSAMTYEQYF.

The chain couples TRBV25-1 to TRBJ2-1; TRBD2 matches at 13 bases. J gave up 6 bases and V 2 bases, and 10 bases lay outside the gene matches. CDR3 length: 18 residues. Germline V gene sequence: CDR1 MGHDK, CDR2 SYGVNS. CDR3 DNA sequence: TGTGCCAGCAGTGAACGGCTCGGACTAGCGGGAGTGGTCAATGAGCAGTTCTTC. The encoded protein is CASSERLGLAGVVNEQFF.

The V call is TRBV7-3, the J call TRBJ2-3; TRBD2 agrees at 15 bases. The CDR3 length is 17 residues. CDR1 and CDR2 (germline): SGHTA, FQGTGA. V was clipped by 4 bases and J by 3 bases; unmatched bases: 5. CDR3 loop: CASSYSGLAGGTDTQYF. The CDR3 nucleotides read TGTGCCAGCAGCTACTCAGGACTAGCGGGAGGGACAGATACGCAGTATTTT.

J is TRBJ2-3 and V is TRBV6-5; D might be TRBD1 (8 bases). V was cut by 5 bases and J by 3 bases, with 15 bases left in between. CDR3 length equals 15 residues. Germline V lookup: CDR1 MNHEY, CDR2 SVGAGI. Here the CDR3 reads CASSQGAGVTDTQYF. In DNA, the CDR3 is TGTGCCAGCAGTCAGGGGGCGGGGGTAACAGATACGCAGTATTTT.

This clone has more than one count but fewer than ten. CDR3 sequence reads: CASSLGREYSYGYTF. CDR3 DNA sequence: TGTGCCAGCAGCTTGGGGAGAGAGTATAGCTATGGCTACACCTTC. This chain links TRBV11-2 with TRBJ1-2; no reliable D call. V lost 3 bases and J lost 4, with 15 bases in between. Germline V lookup: CDR1 SGHAT, CDR2 FQNNGV. This CDR3 contains 15 residues. Variable domain in full (rest from reference TRBV11-2 and TRBJ1-2): EAGVAQSPRYKIIEKRQSVAFWCNPISGHATLYWYQQILGQGPKLLIQFQNNGVVDDSQLPKDRFSAERLKGVDSTLKIQPAKLEDSAVYLCASSLGREYSYGYTFGSGTRLTVV.

The chain carries TRBV5-1 and TRBJ1-1; possibly TRBD1 for D (6 bases). CDR3 size: 13 residues. V was shortened by 7 bases and J by 2 bases, with 12 bases between the two germline ends. The V gene's germline CDR1 is SGHRS and CDR2 YFSETQ. The CDR3 sequence: CASQGQTNTEAFF. The CDR3 nucleotides read TGCGCCAGCCAAGGACAGACTAACACTGAAGCTTTCTTT.

Remarks on this clone: This sample includes further DNA sequences coding for the same CDR3. This chain connects TRBV12-2 to TRBJ1-2; the table's TRBD1 call for D was not verified on the DNA. TRBV12-2 is reported as a pseudogene. The CDR3 totals 12 residues. The CDR3 DNA sequence: TGCACGAACAGTGATAGTAACTATGGCTACACCTTC. It yields the protein CTNSDSNYGYTF.

The chain carries TRBV15 and TRBJ1-4; D is unresolved. V lost 5 bases to trimming and J lost 8 bases, with 15 bases between them. In germline, CDR1 is LNHNV, CDR2 YYDKDF (reference sequence). The CDR3 is made up of 14 amino acids. CDR3 loop: CATSYDGVGEKLFF. The CDR3 nucleotides read TGTGCCACCAGCTACGACGGGGTTGGGGAAAAACTGTTTTTT.

This rearrangement joins TRBV30 to TRBJ2-1; weak D call: TRBD1 (6 bases). Germline V lookup: CDR1 GTSNPN, CDR2 SVGIG (reference sequence). Deletions cut 4 bases from V and 6 bases from J, with 10 bases between. The CDR3 runs to 12 residues. DNA for the CDR3: TGTGCCTGGATGGGCAGGGGCAATGAGCAGTTCTTC. Its translation is CAWMGRGNEQFF.

This clone has a single count. The rearrangement uses TRBV19 and TRBJ1-1; D uncertain. Trimming left V 5 bases short and J 1 base short, with 11 bases between. The V gene's germline CDR1 is LNHDA and CDR2 SQIVND (reference sequence). The CDR3 extends over 14 amino acids. The CDR3 protein is CASSSKRANTEAFF. Written as DNA, the CDR3 is TGTGCCAGTAGTTCTAAGCGGGCGAACACTGAAGCTTTCTTT.

The chain couples TRBV5-4 to TRBJ1-2; 7 bases line up with TRBD1. The CDR3 length is 14 residues. In germline, CDR1 is SGHNT, CDR2 YYREEE (reference sequence). The J segment lost 0 bases and the V segment lost 4 bases, leaving 3 bases of the junction unmatched. As DNA, the CDR3 is TGTGCCAGCAGCCTGGGGACAGCTAACTATGGCTACACCTTC. This encodes CASSLGTANYGYTF.

The V gene is TRBV7-2, the J gene TRBJ2-1, with 8 positions matching TRBD2. Germline CDR1 and CDR2: SGHTA and FQGNSA. The CDR3 consists of 18 residues. V trimming: 5 bases; J trimming: 5 bases; junction bases outside the gene matches: 17. CDR3 amino acids: CASSPGGRGAEINNEQFF. CDR3 sequence (DNA): TGTGCCAGCAGCCCGGGGGGGAGGGGAGCGGAGATCAACAATGAGCAGTTCTTC.

The CDR3 loop reads CASSLGLGKQFF. The DNA of the CDR3 is TGTGCCAGCAGCTTGGGACTAGGGAAGCAGTTCTTC. This chain connects TRBV5-4 to TRBJ2-1, with a possible D match to TRBD2 (6 bases). The germline gives CDR1 SGHNT, CDR2 YYREEE (reference sequence). The V end was cut by 0 bases, the J end by 11 bases, with 9 bases between. The CDR3 length is 12 residues. Looking up the rest from reference TRBV5-4 and TRBJ2-1 gives the full variable domain: ETGVTQSPTHLIKTRGQQVTLRCSSQSGHNTVSWYQQALGQGPQFIFQYYREEENGRGNFPPRFSGLQFPNYSSELNVNALELDDSALYLCASSLGLGKQFFGPGTRLTVL.